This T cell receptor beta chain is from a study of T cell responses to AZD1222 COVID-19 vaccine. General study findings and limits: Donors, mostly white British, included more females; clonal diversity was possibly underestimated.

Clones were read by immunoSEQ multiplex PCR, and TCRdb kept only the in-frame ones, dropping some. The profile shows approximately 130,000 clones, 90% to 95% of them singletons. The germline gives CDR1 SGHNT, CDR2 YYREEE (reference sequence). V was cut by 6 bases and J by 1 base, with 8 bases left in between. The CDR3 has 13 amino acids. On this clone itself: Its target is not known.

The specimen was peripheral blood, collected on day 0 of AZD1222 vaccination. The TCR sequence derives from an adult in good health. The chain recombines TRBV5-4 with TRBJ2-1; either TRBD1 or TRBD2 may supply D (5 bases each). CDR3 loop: CASKEGSYNEQFF. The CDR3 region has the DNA TGTGCCAGCAAAGAGGGGTCCTACAATGAGCAGTTCTTC.